Described below is a single T cell receptor (beta chain) sequence and its context. This specimen includes other DNA sequences encoding the same CDR3. These data originate in a study of shared clonotypes between healthy human individuals. Germline V CDR1 and CDR2: SGHTA, FQGNSA. Between the trimmed V and J ends, which lost 0 bases and 4 bases, there was a span of 9 bases. The CDR3 consists of 14 residues. The protocol was immunoSEQ multiplex PCR, while the TCRdb copy is restricted to in-frame clones and leaves out a portion. The table shows around 2.5 million clones, with 90% to 95% occurring only once.

This TCR derives from a man between 18 and 35 years old in good health. Some clones in this sample may be carry-over from other donors' samples. Sequenced: naive CD4+ T cells from PBMCs. Subset here: CD45RA+ positively selected. The V and J genes are TRBV7-2 and TRBJ1-1; D is ambiguous. The CDR3 sequence is CASSLAGRGTEAFF. The CDR3 bases are TGTGCCAGCAGCTTAGCTGGACGGGGCACTGAAGCTTTCTTT. The full variable domain, rest sourced from reference TRBV7-2 and TRBJ1-1, is GAGVSQSPSNKVTEKGKDVELRCDPISGHTALYWYRQSLGQGLEFLIYFQGNSAPDKSGLPSDRFSAERTGGSVSTLTIQRTQQEDSAVYLCASSLAGRGTEAFFGQGTRLTVV.